The 14 T cell receptor beta chains below all came from one sample that was sequenced in a study of blood T cell repertoires in COVID-19. Profiled with immunoSEQ multiplex PCR; TCRdb holds only in-frame clones, not every one. Of about 59,000 clones listed, approximately 84% are singletons. The sample comprised peripheral blood. These receptors all come from an older man in a cohort sampled during active COVID-19.

The chain couples TRBV5-1 to TRBJ2-3, with TRBD2 identical over 9 bases. CDR3 size: 14 residues. J lost 5 bases, V lost 0 bases, and 1 base had no gene match. Germline V gives CDR1 SGHRS, CDR2 YFSETQ. CDR3 nucleotide sequence: TGCGCCAGCAGCTTGGATAGCGGGGGAGATACGCAGTATTTT. It specifies CASSLDSGGDTQYF.

CDR3 sequence: CASSDGQDGSPLHF. In DNA form, the CDR3 reads TGTGCCAGCAGTGACGGACAGGATGGGTCACCCCTCCACTTT. V gene TRBV6-4 combines with J gene TRBJ1-6; 7 bases align to TRBD1. Looked up from germline, CDR1 is MRHNA and CDR2 is SNTAGT. The CDR3 has 14 residues. Trimming at V came to 2 bases and at J to 10 bases, leaving 5 bases not matched to a gene.

This chain joins TRBV7-6 and TRBJ1-1; D gene unclear. Germline V gives CDR1 SGHVS, CDR2 FNYEAQ. Trimming pared 2 bases from V and 2 bases from J, leaving 9 bases between. The CDR3 extends over 14 amino acids. This CDR3 reads CASSLTGSNTEAFF. The CDR3 DNA is TGTGCCAGCAGCTTAACGGGGTCCAACACTGAAGCTTTCTTT.

The CDR3 protein is CASSRDGNYGYTF. The CDR3 DNA sequence: TGTGCCAGCAGCCGCGACGGGAACTATGGCTACACCTTC. The rearrangement joins TRBV7-2 to TRBJ1-2; D gene unclear. The CDR3 contains 13 residues. V lost 5 bases, J lost 2 bases, and 9 bases lay in between. Germline assignment: CDR1 SGHTA and CDR2 FQGNSA.

The rearrangement uses TRBV19 and TRBJ2-2; D is ambiguous. V was shortened by 7 bases and J by 5 bases, with 14 bases between the two germline ends. The germline V gene encodes CDR1 LNHDA and CDR2 SQIVND (reference sequence). This CDR3 region has 14 residues. The CDR3 loop is CASISSQRTGELFF. The CDR3 DNA sequence: TGTGCCAGTATTAGTTCCCAGAGGACCGGGGAGCTGTTTTTT.

V is TRBV9 and J is TRBJ2-5, with D possibly matching TRBD2 (6 bases). Germline assignment: CDR1 SGDLS and CDR2 YYNGEE. The CDR3 runs 17 residues. The germline V and J ends were trimmed by 0 bases and 5 bases, with 20 bases remaining between them. In nucleotides, the CDR3 is TGTGCCAGCAGCGTAGGGGGTACGGTCCTCGGGGGTGAGACCCAGTACTTC. Translated, it gives CASSVGGTVLGGETQYF.

The chain combines TRBV20-1 with TRBJ2-7, with a possible D match to TRBD2 (5 bases). The CDR3 loop spans 11 amino acids. Germline V lookup: CDR1 DFQATT, CDR2 SNEGSKA (reference sequence). Trimming cost V 5 bases and J 3 bases, with 8 bases left between them. In nucleotides, the CDR3 is TGCAGTGCTGACGGGGACTACGAGCAGTACTTC. Amino acid sequence: CSADGDYEQYF.

CDR3 DNA: TGTGCCAGCAGTCGAACACCAGGGAACACTGAAGCTTTCTTT. Encoded protein: CASSRTPGNTEAFF. V usage is TRBV6-5 and J usage is TRBJ1-1, with D uncertain. The CDR3 totals 14 residues. V gave up 5 bases and J gave up 1 base, with 11 bases separating them. The germline V gene encodes CDR1 MNHEY and CDR2 SVGAGI.

This clone was counted a few times. The genes are TRBV24-1 and TRBJ1-1; D unclear. Trimming took 6 bases from V and 0 from J, leaving 13 bases between them. This CDR3 spans 15 amino acids. Looked up from germline, CDR1 is KGHDR and CDR2 is SFDVKD. CDR3 nucleotides: TGTGCCACCAGTTTTTATAGGCGGATGAACACTGAAGCTTTCTTT. Its protein is CATSFYRRMNTEAFF.

The V and J genes are TRBV2 and TRBJ1-2, with D maybe TRBD1 (5 bases). The CDR3 extends over 14 amino acids. Trimming removed 3 bases from V and 1 base from J, with 9 bases in between. The V gene's germline CDR1 is SNHLY and CDR2 FYNNEI. CDR3 sequence reads: CASSDWTSNYGYTF. DNA of the CDR3: TGTGCCAGCAGTGACTGGACAAGTAACTATGGCTACACCTTC.

V usage is TRBV11-2 and J usage is TRBJ1-6; tentatively, D is TRBD1 (6 bases). Germline V gene sequence: CDR1 SGHAT, CDR2 FQNNGV. This CDR3 contains 15 residues. V was clipped by 1 base and J by 7 bases, with 11 bases between them. The CDR3 reads CASSLGPRGNSPLHF. The DNA of the CDR3 is TGTGCCAGCAGCTTAGGGCCCAGGGGAAATTCACCCCTCCACTTT.

The chain links TRBV4-3 to TRBJ2-1, with 7 positions matching TRBD1. This CDR3 is 17 amino acids long. The trim removed 1 base at V and 5 bases at J, leaving 11 bases unmatched. Germline V gene lookup returns CDR1 LGHNA and CDR2 YSLEER. CDR3 nucleotides: TGCGCCAGCAGCCAAGGTCTGACAGGGCAGGGAGACAATGAGCAGTTCTTC. It is translated as CASSQGLTGQGDNEQFF.

The chain carries TRBV5-1 and TRBJ2-3, with 9 bases fitting TRBD2. The CDR3 has 14 residues. Germline V gene sequence: CDR1 SGHRS, CDR2 YFSETQ. Germline trimming cut 3 bases from V and 2 bases from J; bases unmatched to any gene: 1. The DNA of the CDR3 is TGCGCCAGCAGCTCTAGCGGGACCACAGATACGCAGTATTTT. This sequence encodes CASSSSGTTDTQYF.

V usage is TRBV2 and J usage is TRBJ2-1, with TRBD1 matching over 9 bases. Germline V gene sequence: CDR1 SNHLY, CDR2 FYNNEI. The V and J ends lost 8 bases and 8 bases, in that order; junction bases with no gene match: 4. CDR3 size: 12 residues. The CDR3 is CASGTGFDEQFF. As DNA, the CDR3 is TGTGCCAGCGGGACAGGGTTCGATGAGCAGTTCTTC. Complete variable domain (other parts from reference TRBV2 and TRBJ2-1): EPEVTQTPSHQVTQMGQEVILRCVPISNHLYFYWYRQILGQKVEFLVSFYNNEISEKSEIFDDQFSVERPDGSNFTLKIRSTKLEDSAMYFCASGTGFDEQFFGPGTRLTVL.